The clone carrying this T cell receptor (beta chain) was counted a few times. Its antigen is not known. Germline CDR1 reads MNHEY; CDR2 reads SMNVEV (reference sequence). There are 15 residues in the CDR3. V was cut by 5 bases and J by 0 bases, with 14 bases left in between. The data belong to a study of molecular identifiers for immune sequencing clone quantification. General study points: Whereas naive cells kept under 1% of molecules in clones above 20 RNA copies, such clones held over 97% in effectors.

Each CDR3 protein gets one entry after TCRdb re-called the PCR reads with MiXCR. The repertoire holds about 330,000 distinct CDR3 sequences, with 24% as singletons. The naive CD8 libraries originated from between roughly 18,000 and 1,000,000 sorted cells and drew on 10%, 30% or 50% RNA. The chain is built from TRBV27 and TRBJ2-7; the D gene is possibly TRBD1 (5 bases). Sample: naive CD8+ T cells from blood, with Jurkat cell RNA spiked in. Documented subset: FACS-sorted CD8+CD4-CCR7+CD45RA+ naive T cells. This clonotype was obtained from a human donor in good health. Some libraries in this study had Jurkat cell RNA spiked in. This CDR3 reads CASSLRQGLSYEQYF. Here the CDR3 DNA reads TGTGCCAGCAGTCTAAGGCAGGGCCTCTCCTACGAGCAGTACTTC.